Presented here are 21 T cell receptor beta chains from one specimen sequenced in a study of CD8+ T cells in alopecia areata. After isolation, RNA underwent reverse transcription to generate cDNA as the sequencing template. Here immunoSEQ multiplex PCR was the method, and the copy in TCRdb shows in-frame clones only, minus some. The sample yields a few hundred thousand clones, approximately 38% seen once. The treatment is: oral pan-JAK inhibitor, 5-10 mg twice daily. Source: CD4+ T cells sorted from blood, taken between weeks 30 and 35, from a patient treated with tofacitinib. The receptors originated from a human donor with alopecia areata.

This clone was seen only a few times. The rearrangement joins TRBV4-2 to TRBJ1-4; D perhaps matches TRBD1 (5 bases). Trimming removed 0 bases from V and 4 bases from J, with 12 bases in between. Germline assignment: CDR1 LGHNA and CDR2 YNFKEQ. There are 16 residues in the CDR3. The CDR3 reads CASSQDLRGFNEKLFF. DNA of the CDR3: TGTGCCAGCAGCCAAGATCTCCGGGGGTTTAATGAAAAACTGTTTTTT.

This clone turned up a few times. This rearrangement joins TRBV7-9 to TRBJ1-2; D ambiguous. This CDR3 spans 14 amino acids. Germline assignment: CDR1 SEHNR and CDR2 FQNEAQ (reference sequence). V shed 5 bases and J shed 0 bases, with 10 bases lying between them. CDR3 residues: CASSTQTTNYGYTF. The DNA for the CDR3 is TGTGCCAGCAGCACCCAGACAACTAACTATGGCTACACCTTC.

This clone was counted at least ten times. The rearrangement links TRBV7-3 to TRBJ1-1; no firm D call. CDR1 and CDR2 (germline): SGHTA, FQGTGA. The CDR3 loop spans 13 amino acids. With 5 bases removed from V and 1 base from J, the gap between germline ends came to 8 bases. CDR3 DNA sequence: TGTGCCAGCAGCGCCAACCAGAACACTGAAGCTTTCTTT. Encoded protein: CASSANQNTEAFF.

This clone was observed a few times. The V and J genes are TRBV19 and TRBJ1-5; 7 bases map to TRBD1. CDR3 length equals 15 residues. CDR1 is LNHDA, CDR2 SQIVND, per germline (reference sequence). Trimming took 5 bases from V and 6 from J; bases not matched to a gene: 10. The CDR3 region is CASSVRQGVGQPQHF. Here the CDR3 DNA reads TGTGCCAGTAGTGTCCGACAGGGTGTAGGTCAGCCCCAGCATTTT.

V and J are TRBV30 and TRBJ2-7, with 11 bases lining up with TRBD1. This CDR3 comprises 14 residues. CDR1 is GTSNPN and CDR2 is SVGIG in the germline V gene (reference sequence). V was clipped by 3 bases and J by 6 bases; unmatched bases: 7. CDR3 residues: CAWRLGTGGGEQYF. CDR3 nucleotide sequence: TGTGCCTGGAGATTAGGGACAGGGGGAGGCGAGCAGTACTTC.

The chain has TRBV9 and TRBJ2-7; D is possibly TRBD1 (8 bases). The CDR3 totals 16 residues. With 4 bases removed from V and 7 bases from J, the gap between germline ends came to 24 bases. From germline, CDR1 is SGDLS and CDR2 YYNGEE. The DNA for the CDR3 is TGTGCCAGCAGCCTAAAGAGCGGGACAGGTGGTGGAGAGCAGTACTTC. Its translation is CASSLKSGTGGGEQYF.

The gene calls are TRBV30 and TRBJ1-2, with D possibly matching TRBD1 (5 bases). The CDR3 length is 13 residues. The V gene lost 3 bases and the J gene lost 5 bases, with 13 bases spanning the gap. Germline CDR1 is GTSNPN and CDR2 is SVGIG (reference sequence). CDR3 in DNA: TGTGCCTGGAGCAGGGCCATGGGATATGGCTACACCTTC. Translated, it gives CAWSRAMGYGYTF.

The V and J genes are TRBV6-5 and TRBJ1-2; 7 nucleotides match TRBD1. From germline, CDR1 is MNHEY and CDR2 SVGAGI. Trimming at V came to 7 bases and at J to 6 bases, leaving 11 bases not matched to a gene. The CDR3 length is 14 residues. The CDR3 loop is CASTPLSRGHGYTF. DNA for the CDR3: TGTGCCAGCACCCCGTTAAGTAGGGGGCATGGCTACACCTTC.

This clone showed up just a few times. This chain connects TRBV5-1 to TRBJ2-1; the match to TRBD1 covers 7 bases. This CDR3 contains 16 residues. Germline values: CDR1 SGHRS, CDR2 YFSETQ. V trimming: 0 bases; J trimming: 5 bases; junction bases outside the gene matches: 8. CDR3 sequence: CASSLAGTVKNNEQFF. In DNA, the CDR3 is TGCGCCAGCAGCTTGGCTGGGACAGTGAAGAACAATGAGCAGTTCTTC.

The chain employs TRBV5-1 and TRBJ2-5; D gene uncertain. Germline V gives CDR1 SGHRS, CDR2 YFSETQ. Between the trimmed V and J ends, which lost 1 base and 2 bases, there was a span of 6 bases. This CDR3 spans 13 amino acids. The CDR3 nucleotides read TGCGCCAGCAGCTTGATGGTTCAAGAGACCCAGTACTTC. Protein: CASSLMVQETQYF.

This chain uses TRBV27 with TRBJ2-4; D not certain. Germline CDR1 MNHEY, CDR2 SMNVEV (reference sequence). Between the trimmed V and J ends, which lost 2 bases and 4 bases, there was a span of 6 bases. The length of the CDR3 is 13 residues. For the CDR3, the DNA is TGTGCCAGCAGTTTAAATGAGAAAAACATTCAGTACTTC. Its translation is CASSLNEKNIQYF.

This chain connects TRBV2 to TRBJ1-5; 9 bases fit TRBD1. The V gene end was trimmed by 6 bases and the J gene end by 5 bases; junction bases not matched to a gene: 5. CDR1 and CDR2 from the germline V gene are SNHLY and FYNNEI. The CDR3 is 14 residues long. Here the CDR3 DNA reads TGTGCCAGCAGGATAACAGGGGGCCATCAGCCCCAGCATTTT. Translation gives CASRITGGHQPQHF.

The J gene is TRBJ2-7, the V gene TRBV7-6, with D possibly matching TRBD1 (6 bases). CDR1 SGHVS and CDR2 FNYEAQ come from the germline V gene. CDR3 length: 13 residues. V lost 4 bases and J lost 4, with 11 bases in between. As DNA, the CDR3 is TGTGCCAGCAGCTCAGGCAGGGGATACGAGCAGTACTTC. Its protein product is CASSSGRGYEQYF.

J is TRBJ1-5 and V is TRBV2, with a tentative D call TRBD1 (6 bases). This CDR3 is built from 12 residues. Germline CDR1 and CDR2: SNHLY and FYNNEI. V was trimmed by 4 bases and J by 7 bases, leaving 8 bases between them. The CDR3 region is CASSGTVQPQHF. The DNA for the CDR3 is TGTGCCAGCAGTGGGACAGTACAGCCCCAGCATTTT.

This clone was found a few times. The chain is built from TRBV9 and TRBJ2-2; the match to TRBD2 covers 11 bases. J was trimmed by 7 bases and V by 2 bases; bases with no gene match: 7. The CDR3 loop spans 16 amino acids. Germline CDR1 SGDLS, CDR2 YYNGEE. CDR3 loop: CASSVRLAGLNGELFF. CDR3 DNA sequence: TGTGCCAGCAGCGTCAGACTAGCGGGACTCAACGGGGAGCTGTTTTTT. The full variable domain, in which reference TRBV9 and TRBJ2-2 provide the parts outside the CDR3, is DSGVTQTPKHLITATGQRVTLRCSPRSGDLSVYWYQQSLDQGLQFLIQYYNGEERAKGNILERFSAQQFPDLHSELNLSSLELGDSALYFCASSVRLAGLNGELFFGEGSRLTVL.

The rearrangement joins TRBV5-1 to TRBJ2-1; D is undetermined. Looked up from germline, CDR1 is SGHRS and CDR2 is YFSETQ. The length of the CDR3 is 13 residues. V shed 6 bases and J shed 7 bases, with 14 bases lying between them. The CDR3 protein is CASTEPALNEQFF. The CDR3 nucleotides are TGCGCCAGCACTGAACCCGCCCTAAATGAGCAGTTCTTC.

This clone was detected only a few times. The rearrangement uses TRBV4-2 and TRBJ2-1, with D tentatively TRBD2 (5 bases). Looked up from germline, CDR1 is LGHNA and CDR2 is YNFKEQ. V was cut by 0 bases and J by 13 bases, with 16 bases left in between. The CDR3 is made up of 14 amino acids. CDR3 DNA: TGTGCCAGCAGCCAAGACCCGGGGATGATAGTACAGTTCTTC. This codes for CASSQDPGMIVQFF.

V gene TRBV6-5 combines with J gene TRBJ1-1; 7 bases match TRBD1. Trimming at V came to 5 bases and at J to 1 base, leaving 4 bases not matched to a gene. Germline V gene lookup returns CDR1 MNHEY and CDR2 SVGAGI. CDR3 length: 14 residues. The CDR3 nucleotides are TGTGCCAGCAGTAAACGGACAGGGAACACTGAAGCTTTCTTT. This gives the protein CASSKRTGNTEAFF.

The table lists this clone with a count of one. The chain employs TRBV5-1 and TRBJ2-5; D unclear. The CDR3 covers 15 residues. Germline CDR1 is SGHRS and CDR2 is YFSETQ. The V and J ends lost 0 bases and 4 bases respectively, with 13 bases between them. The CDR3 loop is CASSLALRSRETQYF. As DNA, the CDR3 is TGCGCCAGCAGCTTGGCCTTGAGGAGTCGAGAGACCCAGTACTTC.

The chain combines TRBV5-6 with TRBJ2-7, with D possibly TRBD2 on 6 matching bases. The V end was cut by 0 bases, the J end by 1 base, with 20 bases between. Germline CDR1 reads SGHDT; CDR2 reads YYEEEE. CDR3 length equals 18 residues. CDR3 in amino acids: CASSLAALTGERSYEQYF. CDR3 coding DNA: TGTGCCAGCAGCTTGGCCGCTCTTACGGGGGAAAGGTCCTACGAGCAGTACTTC.

The CDR3 nucleotides read TGCGCCAGCAGCCAGGGACTAGGTATGCTAGCCAAAAACATTCAGTACTTC. Encoded protein: CASSQGLGMLAKNIQYF. J is TRBJ2-4 and V is TRBV4-1, with 8 bases identical to TRBD2. The V gene end was trimmed by 3 bases and the J gene end by 0 bases; junction bases not matched to a gene: 7. This CDR3 spans 17 amino acids. Germline V gene sequence: CDR1 MGHRA, CDR2 YSYEKL.